This T cell receptor beta chain is from a study of T cell changes during pregnancy in multiple sclerosis. CDR3 length: 15 residues. CDR1 is SGHKS and CDR2 is YYEKEE in the germline V gene (reference sequence). V shed 4 bases, J shed 6 bases, and the junction held 7 bases outside the gene matches. Measured with immunoSEQ multiplex PCR; TCRdb has only the in-frame clones, and not every one. The data show 100,000 to 150,000 clones, about 94% seen once. This chain joins TRBV5-5 and TRBJ2-2, with TRBD2 matching 9 bases. Sequencing was performed on peripheral blood, taken before pregnancy. The clonotype originates from a female donor with multiple sclerosis, enrolled in a pregnancy study. This CDR3 reads CASSIIAGVPGELFF. CDR3 in DNA: TGTGCCAGCAGCATTATAGCGGGGGTCCCCGGGGAGCTGTTTTTT.